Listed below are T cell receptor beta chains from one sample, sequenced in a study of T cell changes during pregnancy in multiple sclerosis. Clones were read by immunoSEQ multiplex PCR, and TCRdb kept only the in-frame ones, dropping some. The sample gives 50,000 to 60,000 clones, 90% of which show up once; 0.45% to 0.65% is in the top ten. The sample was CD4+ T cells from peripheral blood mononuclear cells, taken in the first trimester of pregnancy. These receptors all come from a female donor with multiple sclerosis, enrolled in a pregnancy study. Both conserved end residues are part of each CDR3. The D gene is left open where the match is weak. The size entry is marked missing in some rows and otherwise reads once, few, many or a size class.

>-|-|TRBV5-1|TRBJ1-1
CASSLVAGANTEAFF
TGCGCCAGCAGCTTGGTTGCAGGGGCGAACACTGAAGCTTTCTTT
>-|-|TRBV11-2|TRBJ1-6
CASSYRAGLHNSPLHF
TGTGCCAGCAGCTACCGGGCGGGCCTTCATAATTCACCCCTCCACTTT
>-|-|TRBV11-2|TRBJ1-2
CASSLAKGYGYTF
TGTGCCAGCAGCTTAGCTAAGGGGTATGGCTACACCTTC
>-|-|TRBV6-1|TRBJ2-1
CASSERGGTLARQAYNEQFF
TGTGCCAGCAGTGAGAGGGGGGGGACCCTTGCCCGCCAAGCCTACAATGAGCAGTTCTTC
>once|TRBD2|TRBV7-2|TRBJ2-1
CASSRGTSGGGEQFF
TGTGCCAGCAGCCGGGGGACTAGCGGGGGGGGTGAGCAGTTCTTC
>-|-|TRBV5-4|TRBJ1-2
CAATSALAGSYGYTF
TGTGCCGCTACCTCGGCGCTCGCCGGGAGCTATGGCTACACCTTC
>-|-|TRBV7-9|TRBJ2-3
CASSLLDRPVNTDTQYF
TGTGCCAGCAGCTTACTCGACAGGCCCGTTAACACAGATACGCAGTATTTT
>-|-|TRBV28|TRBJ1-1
CASSSVLKLAFF
TGTGCCAGCAGTTCGGTCTTAAAGCTGGCTTTCTTT
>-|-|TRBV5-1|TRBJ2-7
CASSSGLTPTYEQYF
TGCGCCAGCAGCTCCGGACTCACTCCAACCTACGAGCAGTACTTC
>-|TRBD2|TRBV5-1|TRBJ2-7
CASSIERGDYEQYF
TGCGCCAGCAGCATCGAGCGGGGGGACTACGAGCAGTACTTC
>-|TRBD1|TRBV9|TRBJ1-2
CASSVAGQVLGGYTF
TGTGCCAGCAGCGTAGCCGGACAGGTCCTAGGGGGCTACACCTTC
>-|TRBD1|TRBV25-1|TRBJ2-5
CASRNRGLETQYF
TGTGCCAGCAGAAACAGGGGGTTAGAGACCCAGTACTTC
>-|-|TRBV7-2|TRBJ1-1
CASSLDRPGGNTEAFF
TGTGCCAGCAGCTTAGACAGGCCGGGTGGGAACACTGAAGCTTTCTTT
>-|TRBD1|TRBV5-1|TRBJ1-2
CASRQGGNYGYTF
TGCGCCAGCCGACAGGGGGGCAACTATGGCTACACCTTC
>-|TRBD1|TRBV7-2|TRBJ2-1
CASSPSGQVGGQFF
TGTGCCAGCAGTCCAAGTGGACAGGTTGGGGGGCAGTTCTTC
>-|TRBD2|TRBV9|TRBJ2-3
CASSVPTSGGNTDTQYF
TGTGCCAGCAGCGTCCCGACTAGCGGGGGGAACACAGATACGCAGTATTTT
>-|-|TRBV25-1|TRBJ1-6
CASSPGRENSPLHF
TGTGCCAGCAGTCCGGGGAGGGAAAATTCACCCCTCCACTTT
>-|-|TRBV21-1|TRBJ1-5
CASSKGYGGMAQHF
TGTGCCAGCAGCAAAGGTTATGGGGGCATGGCCCAGCATTTT
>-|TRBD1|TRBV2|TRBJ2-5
CASNPNRDSETQYF
TGTGCCAGCAATCCAAACCGGGACAGCGAGACCCAGTACTTC
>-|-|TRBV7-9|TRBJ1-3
CASSLSSGNTIYF
TGTGCCAGCAGCTTGAGCTCTGGAAACACCATATATTTT
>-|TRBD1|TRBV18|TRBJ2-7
CASSPTGPTYEQYF
TGTGCCAGCTCACCGACAGGGCCTACCTACGAGCAGTACTTC
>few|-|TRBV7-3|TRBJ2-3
CASSRGQYTDTQYF
TGTGCCAGCAGCCGTGGACAGTACACAGATACGCAGTATTTT
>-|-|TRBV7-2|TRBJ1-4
CASSLKTGNEKLFF
TGTGCCAGCAGCTTAAAGACGGGTAATGAAAAACTGTTTTTT
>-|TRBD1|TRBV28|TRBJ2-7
CASSLRDRDIYEQYF
TGTGCCAGCAGTTTAAGGGACAGGGACATCTACGAGCAGTACTTC
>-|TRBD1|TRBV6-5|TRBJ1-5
CASRGQANQPQHF
TGTGCCAGCCGAGGACAGGCCAATCAGCCCCAGCATTTT
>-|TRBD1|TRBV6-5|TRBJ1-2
CASSAGQRGNYGYTF
TGTGCCAGCAGTGCGGGACAGCGGGGGAACTATGGCTACACCTTC
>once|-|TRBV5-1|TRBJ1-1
CASSLGSWSAEAFF
TGCGCCAGCAGCTTGGGCAGTTGGAGCGCTGAAGCTTTCTTT
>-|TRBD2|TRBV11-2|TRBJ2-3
CASSSQTSGSRDTQYF
TGTGCCAGCAGCTCCCAGACTAGCGGGAGTAGAGATACGCAGTATTTT
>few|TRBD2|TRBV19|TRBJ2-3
CASSPTSGGVSSTDTQYF
TGTGCCAGTAGTCCGACTAGCGGGGGGGTTTCTAGCACAGATACGCAGTATTTT
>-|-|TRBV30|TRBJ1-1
CAWSVRHSNTEAFF
TGTGCCTGGAGTGTGAGGCACTCGAACACTGAAGCTTTCTTT
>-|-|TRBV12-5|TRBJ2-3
CASGFPGGTDTQYF
TGTGCTAGTGGTTTTCCAGGTGGCACAGATACGCAGTATTTT
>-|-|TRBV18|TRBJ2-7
CASSPKFPPNYEQYF
TGTGCCAGCTCACCCAAGTTTCCCCCTAACTACGAGCAGTACTTC
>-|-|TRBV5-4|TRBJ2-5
CASSRGKETQYF
TGTGCCAGCAGCCGCGGAAAAGAGACCCAGTACTTC
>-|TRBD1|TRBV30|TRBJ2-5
CAWEGRGRWETQYF
TGTGCCTGGGAGGGCAGGGGGCGTTGGGAGACCCAGTACTTC